This TCR beta chain was sequenced for a study of cytomegalovirus exposure and HLA in healthy donors. On the study more broadly: Early release data held about 92 million unique TCRs from HLA-typed donors.

The CDR3 is 14 residues long. In germline, CDR1 is MNHEY, CDR2 SVGAGI. V gave up 6 bases and J gave up 7 bases; unmatched junction bases: 9. The PCR made use of 60 Vbeta and 13 Jbeta primers. The repertoire was sequenced with immunoSEQ multiplex PCR; TCRdb's copy has only in-frame clones and lacks some. This sample has about 210,000 clones, with roughly 87% found just once. The receptor's source is a middle-aged man in good health and CMV-seropositive. Input material: PBMCs. The chain has TRBV6-5 and TRBJ2-1; 7 positions agree with TRBD1. This CDR3 reads CASSLDRVRNEQFF. CDR3 nucleotides: TGTGCCAGCAGCCTTGACAGGGTTCGGAATGAGCAGTTCTTC.